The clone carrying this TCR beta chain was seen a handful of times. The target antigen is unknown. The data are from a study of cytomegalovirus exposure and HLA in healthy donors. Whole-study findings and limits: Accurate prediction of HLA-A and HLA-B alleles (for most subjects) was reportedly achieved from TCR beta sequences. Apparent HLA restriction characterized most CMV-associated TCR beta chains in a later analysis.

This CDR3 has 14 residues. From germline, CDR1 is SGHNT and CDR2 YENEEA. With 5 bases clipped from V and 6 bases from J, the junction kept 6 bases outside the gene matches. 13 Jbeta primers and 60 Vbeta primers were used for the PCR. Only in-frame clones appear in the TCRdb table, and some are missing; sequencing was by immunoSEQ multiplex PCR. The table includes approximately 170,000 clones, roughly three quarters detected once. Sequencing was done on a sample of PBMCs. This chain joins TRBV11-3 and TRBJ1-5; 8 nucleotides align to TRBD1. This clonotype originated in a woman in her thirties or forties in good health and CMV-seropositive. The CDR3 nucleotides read TGTGCCAGCAGCCCCGACAGGGGTCCTCAGCCCCAGCATTTT. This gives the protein CASSPDRGPQPQHF.